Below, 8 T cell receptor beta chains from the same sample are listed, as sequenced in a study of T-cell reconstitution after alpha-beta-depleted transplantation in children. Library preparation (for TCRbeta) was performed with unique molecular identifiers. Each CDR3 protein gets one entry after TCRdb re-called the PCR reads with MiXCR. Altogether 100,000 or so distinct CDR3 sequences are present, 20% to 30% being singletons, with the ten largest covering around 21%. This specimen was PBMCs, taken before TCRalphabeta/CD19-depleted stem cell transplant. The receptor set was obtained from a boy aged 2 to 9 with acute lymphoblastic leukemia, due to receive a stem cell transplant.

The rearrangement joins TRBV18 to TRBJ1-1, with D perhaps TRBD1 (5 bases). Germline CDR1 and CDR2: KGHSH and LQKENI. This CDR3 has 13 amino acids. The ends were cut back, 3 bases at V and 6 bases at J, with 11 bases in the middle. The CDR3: CASSPEGISEAFF. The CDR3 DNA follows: TGTGCCAGCTCACCCGAGGGGATTTCTGAAGCTTTCTTT.

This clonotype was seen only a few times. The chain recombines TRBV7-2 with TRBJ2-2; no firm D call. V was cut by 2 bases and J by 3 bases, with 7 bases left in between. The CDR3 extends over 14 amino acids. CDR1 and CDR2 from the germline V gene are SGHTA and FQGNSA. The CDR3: CASSLSRDTGELFF. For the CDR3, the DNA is TGTGCCAGCAGCTTATCTAGGGACACCGGGGAGCTGTTTTTT.

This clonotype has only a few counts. The CDR3 DNA reads TGCAGTGCCCCCGGACTAGACTACAATGAGCAGTTCTTC. This codes for CSAPGLDYNEQFF. The chain is built from TRBV20-1 and TRBJ2-1; 7 nucleotides match TRBD2. CDR1 DFQATT and CDR2 SNEGSKA come from the germline V gene (reference sequence). The length of the CDR3 is 13 residues. After removal of 6 bases from V and 3 bases from J, the junction contained 5 bases not matched to a gene.

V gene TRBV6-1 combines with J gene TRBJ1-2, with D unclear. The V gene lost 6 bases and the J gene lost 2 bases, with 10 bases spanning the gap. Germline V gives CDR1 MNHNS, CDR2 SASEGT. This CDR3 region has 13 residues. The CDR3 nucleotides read TGTGCCAGCAGAGCCACGCAGAACTATGGCTACACCTTC. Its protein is CASRATQNYGYTF.

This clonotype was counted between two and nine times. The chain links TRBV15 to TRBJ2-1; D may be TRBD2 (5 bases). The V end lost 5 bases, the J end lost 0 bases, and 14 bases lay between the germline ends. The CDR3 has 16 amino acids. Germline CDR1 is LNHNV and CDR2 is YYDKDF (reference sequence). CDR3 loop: CATSQPAGSSYNEQFF. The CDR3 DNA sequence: TGTGCCACCAGCCAACCGGCGGGCAGCTCCTACAATGAGCAGTTCTTC.

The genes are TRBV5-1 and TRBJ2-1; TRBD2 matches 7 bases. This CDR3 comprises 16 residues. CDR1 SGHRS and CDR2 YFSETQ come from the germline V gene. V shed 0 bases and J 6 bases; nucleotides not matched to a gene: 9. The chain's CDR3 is CASSLVDRREGNEQFF. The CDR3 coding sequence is TGCGCCAGCAGCTTGGTCGACAGAAGGGAGGGCAATGAGCAGTTCTTC. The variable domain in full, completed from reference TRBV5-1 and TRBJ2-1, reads KAGVTQTPRYLIKTRGQQVTLSCSPISGHRSVSWYQQTPGQGLQFLFEYFSETQRNKGNFPGRFSGRQFSNSRSEMNVSTLELGDSALYLCASSLVDRREGNEQFFGPGTRLTVL.

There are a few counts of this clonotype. CDR3 residues: CASSLLREANEKLFF. The CDR3 nucleotides are TGTGCCAGCAGCTTACTCAGGGAGGCTAATGAAAAACTGTTTTTT. The chain employs TRBV7-2 and TRBJ1-4; the D gene is possibly TRBD1 (5 bases). Deletions cut 2 bases from V and 3 bases from J, with 10 bases between. This CDR3 is built from 15 residues. Per the germline V gene, CDR1 is SGHTA and CDR2 is FQGNSA. The whole variable domain, remainder taken from reference TRBV7-2 and TRBJ1-4, is GAGVSQSPSNKVTEKGKDVELRCDPISGHTALYWYRQSLGQGLEFLIYFQGNSAPDKSGLPSDRFSAERTGGSVSTLTIQRTQQEDSAVYLCASSLLREANEKLFFGSGTQLSVL.

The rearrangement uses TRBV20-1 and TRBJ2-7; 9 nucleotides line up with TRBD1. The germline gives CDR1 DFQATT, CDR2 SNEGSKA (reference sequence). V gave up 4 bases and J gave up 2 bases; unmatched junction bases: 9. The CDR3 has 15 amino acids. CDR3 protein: CSANNRGLNPYEQYF. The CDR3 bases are TGCAGTGCTAACAACAGGGGGCTCAACCCCTACGAGCAGTACTTC.